This T cell receptor (beta chain) emerged from a study of CD8+ T cells in alopecia areata. The study, taken as a whole, reports: Shared TCR sequences were less clear between patients than in mice, possibly partly from HLA diversity.

TCR sequencing used cDNA made by reverse transcription of extracted RNA. Generated by immunoSEQ multiplex PCR, the TCRdb table keeps only in-frame clones and is missing some. The sample shows 55,000 to 70,000 clones, roughly half of them seen only once. Individuals with alopecia areata gave both lesional scalp punch biopsies and peripheral blood for collection. This clone was observed many times. Its matching antigen is unknown. Source: CD8+ T cells sorted from blood, taken at week 0. The sequence derives from a human donor with alopecia areata.

The CDR3 DNA is TGTGCCAGCTCACCAATCGGACGCCAAAACACCGGGGAGCTGTTTTTT. This gives the protein CASSPIGRQNTGELFF. The chain couples TRBV18 to TRBJ2-2, with D unresolved. With 2 bases removed from V and 2 bases from J, the gap between germline ends came to 12 bases. The V gene's germline CDR1 is KGHSH and CDR2 LQKENI. The CDR3 sequence is 16 residues long. The whole variable domain, remainder taken from reference TRBV18 and TRBJ2-2, is NAGVMQNPRHLVRRRGQEARLRCSPMKGHSHVYWYRQLPEEGLKFMVYLQKENIIDESGMPKERFSAEFPKEGPSILRIQQVVRGDSAAYFCASSPIGRQNTGELFFGEGSRLTVL.